This T cell receptor beta chain was captured by sequencing in a study of blood T cells in healthy people across ages. A second PCR, run for roughly 7 to 12 cycles, used a sample-barcoded 5' primer plus a J-beta primer mix. TCRdb processed the 5' RACE reads anew with MiXCR; each CDR3 protein has one entry. The sample records about 730,000 distinct CDR3 sequences, approximately 39% being singletons. This CDR3 region has 15 residues. The V gene lost 8 bases and the J gene lost 0 bases, with 15 bases spanning the gap. Germline V CDR1 and CDR2: SGHVS, FQNEAQ. The sequence came from an older woman in good health. The J gene is TRBJ2-3, the V gene TRBV7-8; weak D call: TRBD2 (5 bases). Material for sequencing was blood. CDR3 coding DNA: TGTGCCAGCGACCGAGGGCGGGTGAGCACAGATACGCAGTATTTT. Protein product: CASDRGRVSTDTQYF.